These 26 T cell receptor beta chains came from one sample sequenced in a study of blood T cell repertoires in COVID-19. TCRdb's copy holds only in-frame clones and misses some; the assay was immunoSEQ multiplex PCR. Of some 290,000 clones in the sample, approximately 90% are singletons; the top ten hold 2% to 2.5%. Sequencing was performed on peripheral blood. These TCRs come from a woman in her 50s who had recovered from COVID-19.

The V call is TRBV5-8, the J call TRBJ2-7; 11 bases are shared with TRBD2. Germline V gene data show CDR1 as SGHTS and CDR2 as YDEGEE. Trimming removed 7 bases from V and 7 bases from J; junction bases left unmatched: 10. This CDR3 has 14 residues. The CDR3 DNA follows: TGTGCCAGCTTGGGAGGACTAGCGGGCCCGGAGCAGTACTTC. Translated: CASLGGLAGPEQYF.

This chain connects TRBV5-1 to TRBJ2-5, with D perhaps matching TRBD2 (5 bases). V lost 4 bases and J lost 5, with 15 bases in between. The CDR3 sequence is 14 residues long. From germline, CDR1 is SGHRS and CDR2 YFSETQ. As DNA, the CDR3 is TGCGCCAGCAGCCGACCGGACGGCGGGGAGACCCAGTACTTC. The encoded protein is CASSRPDGGETQYF.

DNA for the CDR3: TGTGCCAGCTCACCTGGCAGGGTTGAAGCTTTCTTT. Translation gives CASSPGRVEAFF. V and J are TRBV18 and TRBJ1-1, with D perhaps matching TRBD1 (5 bases). CDR3 length: 12 amino acids. V was trimmed by 3 bases and J by 7 bases, leaving 9 bases between them. Germline CDR1 and CDR2: KGHSH and LQKENI.

V usage is TRBV7-2 and J usage is TRBJ2-3; 8 bases fit TRBD2. Trimming at V came to 5 bases and at J to 6 bases, leaving 10 bases not matched to a gene. The germline CDR1 and CDR2 sequences are SGHTA and FQGNSA. There are 15 residues in the CDR3. CDR3 nucleotides: TGTGCCAGCAGCGAGGGGTCGGGGGGGACGGATACGCAGTATTTT. It yields the protein CASSEGSGGTDTQYF.

This chain joins TRBV6-6 and TRBJ1-1, with D possibly being TRBD1 (6 bases). Germline assignment: CDR1 MNHNY and CDR2 SVGAGI (reference sequence). The CDR3 is 13 amino acids. Trimming shortened V by 7 bases and J by 7 bases, and 16 bases separated the two germline ends. CDR3 region: CASTQSGTLEAFF. Here the CDR3 DNA reads TGTGCCAGCACTCAATCCGGGACACTTGAAGCTTTCTTT.

The chain joins TRBV21-1 to TRBJ2-5; the table assigns TRBD2, which was not confirmed against the DNA. TRBV21-1 is annotated as a pseudogene. This CDR3 contains 18 residues. CDR3 region: CASSKRKATSGSRETQYF. The CDR3 nucleotides are TGTGCCAGCAGCAAGAGAAAGGCGACTAGCGGGAGTAGGGAGACCCAGTACTTC.

This chain joins TRBV6-5 and TRBJ2-7; 9 nucleotides agree with TRBD1. This CDR3 contains 14 residues. V lost 6 bases and J lost 0; bases outside the gene matches: 3. The germline CDR1 and CDR2 sequences are MNHEY and SVGAGI. The CDR3 reads CASRGQGHSYEQYF. The CDR3 region has the DNA TGTGCCAGCAGGGGACAGGGTCACTCCTACGAGCAGTACTTC.

V and J are TRBV7-9 and TRBJ2-3, with TRBD2 as a possible D gene (6 bases). This CDR3 has 16 amino acids. V was cut by 5 bases and J by 0 bases, with 15 bases left in between. Germline V gives CDR1 SEHNR, CDR2 FQNEAQ (reference sequence). This CDR3 reads CASSLGTALSTDTQYF. The CDR3 nucleotides read TGTGCCAGCAGCCTAGGGACTGCCCTCAGCACAGATACGCAGTATTTT.

V is TRBV29-1 and J is TRBJ2-3, with TRBD1 identical over 7 bases. This CDR3 region has 17 residues. V was clipped by 6 bases and J by 0 bases; unmatched bases: 15. CDR1 and CDR2 (germline): SQVTM, ANQGSEA. CDR3 sequence reads: CSVLRGPPDPSTDTQYF. The CDR3 nucleotides read TGCAGCGTCCTTAGGGGGCCCCCGGACCCAAGCACAGATACGCAGTATTTT.

The chain is built from TRBV7-2 and TRBJ2-3; tentative D call: TRBD2 (6 bases). Trimming stripped 0 bases from V and 2 bases from J, with 12 bases between. Germline loops: CDR1 SGHTA, CDR2 FQGNSA. The CDR3 extends over 16 amino acids. The CDR3 region has the DNA TGTGCCAGCAGCTTAGCTGGCGGGACGGACACAGATACGCAGTATTTT. It specifies CASSLAGGTDTDTQYF.

This chain links TRBV7-8 with TRBJ1-6; D remains ambiguous. There are 14 residues in the CDR3. Germline V gives CDR1 SGHVS, CDR2 FQNEAQ. With 2 bases removed from V and 9 bases from J, the gap between germline ends came to 11 bases. CDR3: CASSLREMSSPLHF. CDR3 coding DNA: TGTGCCAGCAGCTTACGAGAGATGTCTTCACCCCTCCACTTT.

The CDR3 here is CASSQDLVIYDRPNEQFF. The CDR3 DNA sequence: TGCGCCAGCAGCCAAGATCTAGTGATTTACGACAGACCCAATGAGCAGTTCTTC. The rearrangement uses TRBV4-3 and TRBJ2-1; the D gene is possibly TRBD1 (5 bases). Germline values: CDR1 LGHNA, CDR2 YSLEER. Trimming removed 0 bases from V and 6 bases from J, with 21 bases in between. CDR3 length: 18 residues.

The gene calls are TRBV5-1 and TRBJ2-1; D possibly corresponds to TRBD2 (5 bases). This CDR3 is built from 15 residues. The germline V and J ends were trimmed by 0 bases and 5 bases, with 12 bases remaining between them. CDR1 is SGHRS, CDR2 YFSETQ, per germline. In DNA form, the CDR3 reads TGCGCCAGCAGCTTGGGAGGGAGAGCCGACAATGAGCAGTTCTTC. Translated, it gives CASSLGGRADNEQFF.

This chain connects TRBV5-4 to TRBJ2-5, with D possibly TRBD2 on 6 matching bases. The CDR3 consists of 14 residues. Germline V CDR1 and CDR2: SGHNT, YYREEE (reference sequence). Trimming removed 4 bases from V and 2 bases from J, with 12 bases in between. CDR3 sequence: CASSRAGSQETQYF. The CDR3 nucleotides are TGTGCCAGCAGCCGGGCCGGGAGTCAAGAGACCCAGTACTTC. The full variable domain, its missing parts supplied by reference TRBV5-4 and TRBJ2-5, is ETGVTQSPTHLIKTRGQQVTLRCSSQSGHNTVSWYQQALGQGPQFIFQYYREEENGRGNFPPRFSGLQFPNYSSELNVNALELDDSALYLCASSRAGSQETQYFGPGTRLLVL.

The chain links TRBV4-2 to TRBJ2-3, with D perhaps matching TRBD2 (6 bases). Trimming stripped 0 bases from V and 1 base from J, with 20 bases between. CDR3 length: 19 amino acids. In germline, CDR1 is LGHNA, CDR2 YNFKEQ. Here the CDR3 DNA reads TGTGCCAGCAGCCAAGATCGTAATACCCATGGCGGGGGCACAGATACGCAGTATTTT. Translation: CASSQDRNTHGGGTDTQYF.

This clone was observed a handful of times. V and J are TRBV28 and TRBJ1-1; D is undetermined. With 7 bases removed from V and 2 bases from J, the gap between germline ends came to 5 bases. Germline CDR1 and CDR2: MDHEN and SYDVKM. The CDR3 is made up of 11 amino acids. The CDR3 DNA reads as TGTGCCAGCATCTCCAACACTGAAGCTTTCTTT. Translating gives CASISNTEAFF.

CDR3 amino acids: CASSLRGLGNQPQHF. CDR3 in DNA: TGTGCCAGCAGTTTAAGGGGGCTCGGCAATCAGCCCCAGCATTTT. This chain joins TRBV27 and TRBJ1-5; the match to TRBD1 covers 7 bases. With V trimmed by 2 bases and J by 2 bases, 3 bases remained unmatched. The CDR3 is 15 amino acids. Germline V gene sequence: CDR1 MNHEY, CDR2 SMNVEV (reference sequence).

This chain connects TRBV27 to TRBJ2-3; the D gene is possibly TRBD2 (6 bases). The CDR3 is 15 residues long. The V and J ends lost 3 bases and 3 bases respectively, with 13 bases between them. Germline CDR1 MNHEY, CDR2 SMNVEV (reference sequence). The CDR3 protein is CASSFTEGPTDTQYF. DNA for the CDR3: TGTGCCAGCAGTTTTACGGAGGGCCCGACAGATACGCAGTATTTT.

This clone was detected a few times. This rearrangement joins TRBV29-1 to TRBJ1-1; 7 bases fit TRBD1. Germline assignment: CDR1 SQVTM and CDR2 ANQGSEA. The trim removed 5 bases at V and 1 base at J, leaving 7 bases unmatched. The CDR3 consists of 14 residues. The CDR3 DNA is TGCAGCGTTCGTATAACAGGGGCGAACACTGAAGCTTTCTTT. Residues: CSVRITGANTEAFF.

This clone is a singleton in its sample. The V call is TRBV28, the J call TRBJ2-3; 7 bases line up with TRBD1. The CDR3 has 17 amino acids. Germline CDR1 MDHEN, CDR2 SYDVKM. V gave up 2 bases and J gave up 2 bases; unmatched junction bases: 10. The CDR3 nucleotides are TGTGCCAGCAGTTTAGGCGACAGGGTGAGGGACACAGATACGCAGTATTTT. Its translation is CASSLGDRVRDTDTQYF.

The CDR3 sequence: CASSVGGIGTQYF. In DNA form, the CDR3 reads TGTGCCAGCAGCGTAGGTGGTATCGGGACCCAGTACTTC. This chain uses TRBV9 with TRBJ2-5, with D hard to call. This CDR3 has 13 residues. Trimming removed 0 bases at V and 7 bases at J, with 10 bases between. CDR1 and CDR2 from the germline V gene are SGDLS and YYNGEE. Supplemented by reference TRBV9 and TRBJ2-5, the full variable domain reads DSGVTQTPKHLITATGQRVTLRCSPRSGDLSVYWYQQSLDQGLQFLIQYYNGEERAKGNILERFSAQQFPDLHSELNLSSLELGDSALYFCASSVGGIGTQYFGPGTRLLVL.

This rearrangement joins TRBV28 to TRBJ2-1; tentatively, D is TRBD1 (5 bases). Germline CDR1 and CDR2: MDHEN and SYDVKM. The CDR3 contains 17 residues. V was shortened by 2 bases and J by 3 bases, with 17 bases between the two germline ends. CDR3 residues: CASSLIFSGAHYNEQFF. The CDR3 region has the DNA TGTGCCAGCAGTTTAATATTTAGTGGGGCCCACTACAATGAGCAGTTCTTC.

The chain couples TRBV29-1 to TRBJ2-5, with 9 nucleotides matching TRBD2. The CDR3 contains 15 residues. The V and J ends lost 7 bases and 2 bases, in that order; junction bases with no gene match: 11. Germline V lookup: CDR1 SQVTM, CDR2 ANQGSEA. DNA of the CDR3: TGCAGCGGTATCCCCGGACTAGCGAAGCAAGAGACCCAGTACTTC. Protein: CSGIPGLAKQETQYF.

This clone was seen a few times. The J gene is TRBJ1-5, the V gene TRBV4-1; D not certain. Trimming took off 0 bases at V and 7 bases at J, with 7 bases between the two ends. The CDR3 spans 13 residues. Germline CDR1 is MGHRA and CDR2 is YSYEKL. CDR3 amino acids: CASSQDRRQPQHF. CDR3 sequence (DNA): TGCGCCAGCAGCCAAGACAGGAGGCAGCCCCAGCATTTT.

The V gene is TRBV20-1, the J gene TRBJ2-3; D may be TRBD1 (6 bases). V lost 3 bases and J lost 6, with 7 bases in between. In germline, CDR1 is DFQATT, CDR2 SNEGSKA (reference sequence). CDR3 length equals 11 residues. CDR3 nucleotide sequence: TGCAGTGCTAGCGACAGGGATACGCAGTATTTT. Translation: CSASDRDTQYF.

The chain combines TRBV10-3 with TRBJ2-7, with 10 bases matching TRBD2. The CDR3 covers 15 residues. The germline gives CDR1 ENHRY, CDR2 SYGVKD. V was clipped by 5 bases and J by 3 bases; unmatched bases: 7. CDR3 nucleotide sequence: TGTGCCATCAGTCCTGTAACTAGCGGGAACTACGAGCAGTACTTC. This encodes CAISPVTSGNYEQYF.